A selection of T cell receptor beta chains follows, all from one sample in a study of blood T cell repertoires in COVID-19. Sequencing was performed with immunoSEQ multiplex PCR; in TCRdb, only in-frame clones are kept and a portion is missing. The repertoire consists of almost 400,000 clones, with approximately 89% occurring once and the leading ten covering 1.7%. The sequenced material came from PBMCs or T cells enriched from blood (not recorded which). All receptors derive from a woman younger than 45 who had recovered from COVID-19. The CDR3 runs from the conserved cysteine through the conserved F or W. Fields, in order: V gene, J gene, CDR3 length, D gene, clone size, CDR3 protein, CDR3 DNA. D genes are given only for firm matches. Clone size is stated in some rows and not others, as once, few, many or a class when expanded.

>TRBV11-2|TRBJ1-2|14|.|.
CASSSSHHGGGYTF
TGTGCCAGCAGCTCTAGTCACCACGGGGGTGGCTACACCTTC
>TRBV27|TRBJ2-7|12|.|.
CASGSPSYEQYF
TGTGCCAGCGGCTCCCCCTCCTACGAGCAGTACTTC
>TRBV9|TRBJ2-1|16|.|.
CASSVMGARPGNEQFF
TGTGCCAGCAGCGTAATGGGCGCTCGACCAGGCAATGAGCAGTTCTTC
>TRBV6-4|TRBJ2-2|14|TRBD1|.
CASRGQGDTGELFF
TGTGCCAGTCGAGGACAGGGAGACACCGGGGAGCTGTTTTTT
>TRBV7-2|TRBJ1-2|16|.|.
CASSSQTRRTPYGYTF
TGTGCCAGCAGCTCCCAGACAAGGCGTACCCCCTATGGCTACACCTTC
>TRBV29-1|TRBJ2-3|15|TRBD2|.
CSVGGRAIVTDTQYF
TGCAGCGTTGGGGGGAGGGCAATTGTCACAGATACGCAGTATTTT
>TRBV18|TRBJ2-7|15|.|.
CASSPNPSASVEQYF
TGTGCCAGCTCACCAAATCCTAGCGCATCGGTCGAGCAGTACTTC
>TRBV7-8|TRBJ2-7|15|TRBD2|.
CASSLTKAGVNEQYF
TGTGCCAGCAGCCTGACGAAAGCGGGGGTTAACGAGCAGTACTTC
>TRBV5-1|TRBJ2-1|16|TRBD2|.
CASSPSASGRTGEQFF
TGCGCCAGCAGCCCCTCCGCTAGCGGGAGGACAGGTGAGCAGTTCTTC
>TRBV11-3|TRBJ2-3|13|.|.
CASSLYTADTQYF
TGTGCCAGCAGCTTGTACACAGCAGATACGCAGTATTTT
>TRBV3-1/TRBV3-2|TRBJ1-4|15|TRBD1|.
CASRPPGQGGEKLFF
TGTGCCAGCAGACCCCCGGGACAGGGGGGAGAAAAACTGTTTTTT
>TRBV10-3|TRBJ1-5|13|.|once
CASQQDLNQPQHF
TGTGCCAGCCAACAGGATTTGAATCAGCCCCAGCATTTT
>TRBV27|TRBJ2-1|17|.|.
CASSLGSFSAGQNEQFF
TGTGCCAGCAGTTTGGGTTCCTTTAGTGCGGGCCAGAATGAGCAGTTCTTC
>TRBV5-1|TRBJ2-3|16|.|few
CASSLALGGSTDTQYF
TGCGCCAGCAGCTTGGCTTTAGGAGGGAGCACAGATACGCAGTATTTT
>TRBV6-2/TRBV6-3|TRBJ1-5|15|TRBD1|.
CASSYTTGGGQPQHF
TGTGCCAGCAGTTACACTACAGGGGGCGGTCAGCCCCAGCATTTT
>TRBV6-5|TRBJ1-5|12|.|.
CASSFGGGPQHF
TGTGCCAGCAGTTTTGGGGGGGGGCCCCAGCATTTT
>TRBV12-3/TRBV12-4|TRBJ1-4|12|.|.
CASSIASEKLFF
TGTGCCAGCAGCATAGCATCTGAAAAACTGTTTTTT
>TRBV14|TRBJ2-7|15|.|.
CASSQDRVAFGEQYF
TGTGCCAGCAGCCAAGATCGGGTCGCTTTTGGCGAGCAGTACTTC
>TRBV7-9|TRBJ2-3|15|.|.
CASSADTKPTDTQYF
TGTGCCAGCAGCGCTGACACAAAACCCACAGATACGCAGTATTTT
>TRBV7-8|TRBJ2-3|15|TRBD2|.
CASTDIGRASDTQYF
TGTGCCAGCACCGATATCGGGAGGGCCTCAGATACGCAGTATTTT
>TRBV30|TRBJ1-2|13|TRBD1|.
CAHTRQGSYGYTF
TGTGCCCACACACGACAGGGTTCCTATGGCTACACCTTC
>TRBV30|TRBJ1-2|13|TRBD1|.
CAWSPGQNYGYTF
TGTGCCTGGAGTCCGGGACAGAACTATGGCTACACCTTC
>TRBV24-1|TRBJ2-1|14|TRBD2|.
CATSEAAREGEQFF
TGTGCCACCAGTGAGGCTGCGCGGGAGGGAGAGCAGTTCTTC
>TRBV9|TRBJ2-1|15|TRBD1|.
CASSRSGTGVNEQFF
TGTGCCAGCAGCAGATCCGGGACAGGGGTGAATGAGCAGTTCTTC
>TRBV18|TRBJ2-7|11|.|once
CASSPAYEQYF
TGTGCCAGCTCACCCGCCTACGAGCAGTACTTC
>TRBV29-1|TRBJ2-1|16|.|.
CSVEEGGGGYYNEQFF
TGCAGCGTTGAAGAGGGAGGGGGAGGATATTACAATGAGCAGTTCTTC
>TRBV20-1|TRBJ1-4|12|.|.
CSASGQGEKLFF
TGCAGTGCTAGTGGGCAGGGTGAAAAACTGTTTTTT
>TRBV7-9|TRBJ1-4|14|.|.
CASRTTGTNEKLFF
TGTGCCAGCAGAACGACAGGAACTAATGAAAAACTGTTTTTT
>TRBV5-6|TRBJ2-7|18|TRBD2|once
CASSPGRLAGSPYYEQYF
TGTGCCAGCAGCCCCGGCCGACTAGCGGGGTCCCCCTACTACGAGCAGTACTTC
>TRBV7-8|TRBJ2-7|15|TRBD2|.
CASNTRGGSSYEQYF
TGTGCCAGCAACACACGGGGGGGCTCCTCCTACGAGCAGTACTTC
>TRBV24-1|TRBJ2-2|17|.|.
CATSDPKRGLRAGELFF
TGTGCCACCAGTGATCCGAAAAGGGGGTTAAGGGCCGGGGAGCTGTTTTTT